The 6 T cell receptor beta chains listed next were all sequenced from one sample in a study of blood T cell repertoires in COVID-19. Libraries were prepared by immunoSEQ multiplex PCR; TCRdb keeps only in-frame clonotypes and omits some of them. Among approximately 350,000 clones, around 90% were seen once, and the ten largest hold roughly 1.2%. Sequencing was performed on peripheral blood. These receptor sequences come from a man in his forties with acute or convalescent COVID-19.

The V call is TRBV10-3, the J call TRBJ2-4; weak D call: TRBD1 (6 bases). Germline CDR1 and CDR2: ENHRY and SYGVKD. The germline V and J ends were trimmed by 3 bases and 7 bases, with 16 bases remaining between them. This CDR3 contains 15 residues. The CDR3 loop is CAISEPGQPGNIQYF. CDR3 nucleotide sequence: TGTGCCATCAGTGAACCGGGACAACCAGGGAACATTCAGTACTTC.

This chain joins TRBV5-1 and TRBJ2-2, with no clear D. This CDR3 has 15 residues. Germline lookup yields CDR1 SGHRS and CDR2 YFSETQ. V lost 0 bases, J lost 2 bases, and 8 bases lay in between. The CDR3 reads CASSLAVTNTGELFF. The CDR3 nucleotides read TGCGCCAGCAGCTTGGCGGTCACCAACACCGGGGAGCTGTTTTTT. Full variable domain (missing parts from reference TRBV5-1 and TRBJ2-2): KAGVTQTPRYLIKTRGQQVTLSCSPISGHRSVSWYQQTPGQGLQFLFEYFSETQRNKGNFPGRFSGRQFSNSRSEMNVSTLELGDSALYLCASSLAVTNTGELFFGEGSRLTVL.

V usage is TRBV11-3 and J usage is TRBJ2-7; 11 bases are a match to TRBD2. V shed 2 bases and J 3 bases; nucleotides not matched to a gene: 18. This CDR3 has 20 residues. CDR1 and CDR2 (germline): SGHNT, YENEEA. The CDR3 DNA is TGTGCCAGCAGCTTACGTCTTGTCGGGACTAGCGGACTTACAAACTACGAGCAGTACTTC. Protein sequence: CASSLRLVGTSGLTNYEQYF.

On this clone: Other DNA sequences within the sample encode an identical CDR3. The rearrangement joins TRBV2 to TRBJ2-7; 8 nucleotides match TRBD1. J lost 2 bases, V lost 5 bases, and 5 bases had no gene match. Germline V gives CDR1 SNHLY, CDR2 FYNNEI. The CDR3 loop spans 14 amino acids. The CDR3, as DNA: TGTGCCAGCAGTTCCGGGACAGGACCCTACGAGCAGTACTTC. It yields the protein CASSSGTGPYEQYF.

The rearrangement joins TRBV7-9 to TRBJ2-3, with 8 positions matching TRBD1. V dropped 1 base and J dropped 5; count of bases not matched to a gene: 5. The germline V gene encodes CDR1 SEHNR and CDR2 FQNEAQ (reference sequence). This CDR3 is 15 amino acids long. Here the CDR3 DNA reads TGTGCCAGCAGCTTAGGCAGGGGGCGGATAGATACGCAGTATTTT. Its protein is CASSLGRGRIDTQYF.

J is TRBJ1-5 and V is TRBV27; TRBD1 is a possible D gene (6 bases). Germline CDR1 and CDR2: MNHEY and SMNVEV (reference sequence). V gave up 3 bases and J gave up 2 bases, with 17 bases separating them. CDR3 length: 17 amino acids. CDR3 sequence reads: CASSLARRQEGNQPQHF. As DNA, the CDR3 is TGTGCCAGCAGTTTGGCCCGCCGACAGGAGGGCAATCAGCCCCAGCATTTT.